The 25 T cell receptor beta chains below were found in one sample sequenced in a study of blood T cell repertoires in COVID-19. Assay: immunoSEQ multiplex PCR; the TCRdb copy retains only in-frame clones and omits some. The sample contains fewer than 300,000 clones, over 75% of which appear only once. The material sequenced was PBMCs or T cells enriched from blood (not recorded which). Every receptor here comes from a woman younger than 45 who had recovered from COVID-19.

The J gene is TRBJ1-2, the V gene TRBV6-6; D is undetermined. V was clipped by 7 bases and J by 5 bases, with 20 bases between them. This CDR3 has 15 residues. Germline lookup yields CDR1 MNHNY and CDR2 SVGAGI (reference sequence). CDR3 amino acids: CASTLMAGETYGYTF. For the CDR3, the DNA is TGTGCCAGCACTTTAATGGCCGGGGAGACTTATGGCTACACCTTC.

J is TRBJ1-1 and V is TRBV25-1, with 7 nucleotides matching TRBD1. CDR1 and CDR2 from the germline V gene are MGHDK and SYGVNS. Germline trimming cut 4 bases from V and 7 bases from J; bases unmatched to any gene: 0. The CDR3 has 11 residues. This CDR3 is CASSAGGEAFF. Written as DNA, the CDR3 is TGTGCCAGCAGTGCAGGGGGTGAAGCTTTCTTT.

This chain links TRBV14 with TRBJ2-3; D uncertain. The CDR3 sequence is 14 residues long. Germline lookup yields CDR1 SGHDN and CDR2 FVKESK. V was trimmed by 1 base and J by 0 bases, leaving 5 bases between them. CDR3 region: CASSQGASTDTQYF. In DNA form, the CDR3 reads TGTGCCAGCAGCCAAGGCGCAAGCACAGATACGCAGTATTTT.

CDR3: CASSHDYGYTF. CDR3 DNA: TGTGCCAGCAGTCATGACTATGGCTACACCTTC. The chain employs TRBV2 and TRBJ1-2, with D unresolved. Germline V gene sequence: CDR1 SNHLY, CDR2 FYNNEI. Trimming left V 5 bases short and J 3 bases short, with 4 bases between. The CDR3 consists of 11 residues.

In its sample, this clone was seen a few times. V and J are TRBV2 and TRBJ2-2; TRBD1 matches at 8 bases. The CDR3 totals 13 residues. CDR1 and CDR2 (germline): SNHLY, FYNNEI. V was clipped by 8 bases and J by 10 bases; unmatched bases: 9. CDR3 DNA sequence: TGTGCCAGCGGGGACAGGCCAGCGTTGGAGCTGTTTTTT. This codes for CASGDRPALELFF.

The CDR3 DNA follows: TGTGCCTACTCGGGAGGGGGAAATCAGCCCCAGCATTTT. This codes for CAYSGGGNQPQHF. The V gene is TRBV30, the J gene TRBJ1-5, with D possibly TRBD1 on 6 matching bases. V dropped 7 bases and J dropped 4 bases, with 14 bases sitting between them. Per the germline V gene, CDR1 is GTSNPN and CDR2 is SVGIG (reference sequence). The CDR3 consists of 13 residues.

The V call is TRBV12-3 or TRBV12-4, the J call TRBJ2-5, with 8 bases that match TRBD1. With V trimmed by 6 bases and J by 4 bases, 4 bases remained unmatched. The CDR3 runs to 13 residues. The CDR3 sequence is CASRSGGLETQYF. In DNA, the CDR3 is TGTGCCAGCAGGTCAGGGGGCTTAGAGACCCAGTACTTC.

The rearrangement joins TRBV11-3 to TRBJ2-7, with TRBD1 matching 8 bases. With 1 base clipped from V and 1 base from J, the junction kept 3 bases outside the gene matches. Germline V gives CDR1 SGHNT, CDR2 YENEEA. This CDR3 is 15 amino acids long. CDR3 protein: CASSLGQGLSYEQYF. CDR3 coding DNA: TGTGCCAGCAGCTTAGGACAGGGGTTGTCCTACGAGCAGTACTTC.

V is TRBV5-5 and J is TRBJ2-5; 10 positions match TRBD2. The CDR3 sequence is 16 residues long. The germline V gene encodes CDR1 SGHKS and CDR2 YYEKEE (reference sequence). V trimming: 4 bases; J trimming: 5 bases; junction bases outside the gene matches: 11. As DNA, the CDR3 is TGTGCCAGCAGCGTGGGCGTAGCGGGAGGCGGGGAGACCCAGTACTTC. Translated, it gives CASSVGVAGGGETQYF.

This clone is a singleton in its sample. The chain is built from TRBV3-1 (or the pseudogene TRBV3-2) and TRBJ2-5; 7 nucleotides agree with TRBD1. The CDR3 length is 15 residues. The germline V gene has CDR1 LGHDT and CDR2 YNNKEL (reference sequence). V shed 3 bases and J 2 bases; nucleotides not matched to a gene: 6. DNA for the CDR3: TGTGCCAGCAGCCAGGGAGACAGGGTACAAGAGACCCAGTACTTC. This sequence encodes CASSQGDRVQETQYF.

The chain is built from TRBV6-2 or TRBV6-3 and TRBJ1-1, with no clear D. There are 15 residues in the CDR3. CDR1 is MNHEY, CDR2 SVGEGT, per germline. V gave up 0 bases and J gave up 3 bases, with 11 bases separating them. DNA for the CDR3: TGTGCCAGCAGTTACTCGCGGCTCGAGGACACTGAAGCTTTCTTT. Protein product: CASSYSRLEDTEAFF.

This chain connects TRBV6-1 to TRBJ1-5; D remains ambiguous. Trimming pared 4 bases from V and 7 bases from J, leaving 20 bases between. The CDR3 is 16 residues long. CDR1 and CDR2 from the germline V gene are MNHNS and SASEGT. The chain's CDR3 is CASSAPPGFLFQPQHF. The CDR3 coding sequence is TGTGCCAGCAGTGCCCCTCCGGGTTTTTTATTCCAGCCCCAGCATTTT.

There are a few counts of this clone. CDR3: CASSQFRASGNNEQFF. The DNA of the CDR3 is TGTGCCAGCAGCCAATTTAGGGCTAGCGGGAACAATGAGCAGTTCTTC. The V gene is TRBV16, the J gene TRBJ2-1, with 9 nucleotides matching TRBD2. There are 16 residues in the CDR3. V was clipped by 1 base and J by 5 bases; unmatched bases: 6. The germline CDR1 and CDR2 sequences are KGHSY and FQNENV.

CDR3 in amino acids: CASRGLATFETQYF. CDR3 nucleotide sequence: TGTGCCAGCAGAGGACTAGCGACCTTCGAGACCCAGTACTTC. V is TRBV2 and J is TRBJ2-5, with 9 bases aligning to TRBD2. Germline V gives CDR1 SNHLY, CDR2 FYNNEI. CDR3 length: 14 residues. V shed 6 bases, J shed 5 bases, and the junction held 7 bases outside the gene matches.

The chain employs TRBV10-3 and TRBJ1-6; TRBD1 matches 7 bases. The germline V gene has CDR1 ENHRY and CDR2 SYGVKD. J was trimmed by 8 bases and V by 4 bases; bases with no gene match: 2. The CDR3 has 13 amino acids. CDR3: CAISGDSDSPLHF. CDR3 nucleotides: TGTGCCATCAGTGGGGACAGCGATTCACCCCTCCACTTT.

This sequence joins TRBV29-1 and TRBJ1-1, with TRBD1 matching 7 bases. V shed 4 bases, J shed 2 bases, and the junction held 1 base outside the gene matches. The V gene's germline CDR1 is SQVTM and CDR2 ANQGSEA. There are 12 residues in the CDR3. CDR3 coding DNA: TGCAGCGTTGCAGGGGGAAACACTGAAGCTTTCTTT. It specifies CSVAGGNTEAFF.

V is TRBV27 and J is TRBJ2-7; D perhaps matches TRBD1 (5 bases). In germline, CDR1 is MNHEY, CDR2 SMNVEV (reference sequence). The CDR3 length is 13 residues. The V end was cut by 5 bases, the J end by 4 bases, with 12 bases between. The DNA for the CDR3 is TGTGCCAGCAGTACGGACATCGGGTACGAGCAGTACTTC. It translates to CASSTDIGYEQYF.

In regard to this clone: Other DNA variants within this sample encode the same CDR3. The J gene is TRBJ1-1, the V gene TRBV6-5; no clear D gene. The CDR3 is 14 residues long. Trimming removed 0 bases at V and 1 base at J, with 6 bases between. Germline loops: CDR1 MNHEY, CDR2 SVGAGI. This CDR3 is CASSYSRGNTEAFF. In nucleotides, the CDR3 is TGTGCCAGCAGTTACTCGCGCGGGAACACTGAAGCTTTCTTT.

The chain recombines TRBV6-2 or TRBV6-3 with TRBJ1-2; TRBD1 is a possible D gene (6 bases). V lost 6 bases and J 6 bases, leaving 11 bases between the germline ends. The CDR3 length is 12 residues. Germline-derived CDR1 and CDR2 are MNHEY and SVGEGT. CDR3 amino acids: CASSRQVDGYTF. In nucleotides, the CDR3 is TGTGCCAGCAGCAGACAGGTGGATGGCTACACCTTC.

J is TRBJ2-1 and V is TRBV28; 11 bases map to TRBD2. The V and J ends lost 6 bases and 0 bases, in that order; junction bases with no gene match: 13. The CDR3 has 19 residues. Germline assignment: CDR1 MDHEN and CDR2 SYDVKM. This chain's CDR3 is CASSFSIAGGRSSYNEQFF. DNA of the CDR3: TGTGCCAGCAGCTTCTCTATAGCGGGAGGGAGGAGCTCCTACAATGAGCAGTTCTTC.

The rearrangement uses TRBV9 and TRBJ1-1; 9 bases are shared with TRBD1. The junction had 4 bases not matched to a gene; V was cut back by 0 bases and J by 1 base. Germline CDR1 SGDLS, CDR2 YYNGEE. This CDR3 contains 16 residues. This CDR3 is CASSVATQGANTEAFF. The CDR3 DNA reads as TGTGCCAGCAGCGTAGCTACACAGGGGGCGAACACTGAAGCTTTCTTT.

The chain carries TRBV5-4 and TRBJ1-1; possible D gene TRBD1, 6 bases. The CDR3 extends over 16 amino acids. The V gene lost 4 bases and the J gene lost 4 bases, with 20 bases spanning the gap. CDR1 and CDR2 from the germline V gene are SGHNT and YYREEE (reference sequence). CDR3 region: CASSSQVGGGGTEAFF. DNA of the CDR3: TGTGCCAGCAGCAGTCAGGTTGGAGGGGGGGGCACTGAAGCTTTCTTT. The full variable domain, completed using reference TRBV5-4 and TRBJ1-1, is ETGVTQSPTHLIKTRGQQVTLRCSSQSGHNTVSWYQQALGQGPQFIFQYYREEENGRGNFPPRFSGLQFPNYSSELNVNALELDDSALYLCASSSQVGGGGTEAFFGQGTRLTVV.

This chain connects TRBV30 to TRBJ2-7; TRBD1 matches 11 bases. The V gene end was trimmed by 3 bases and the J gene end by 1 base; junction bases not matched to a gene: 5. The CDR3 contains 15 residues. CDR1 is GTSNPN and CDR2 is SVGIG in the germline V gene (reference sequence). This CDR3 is CAWREGQGVSYEQYF. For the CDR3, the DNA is TGTGCCTGGAGAGAGGGACAGGGGGTTTCCTACGAGCAGTACTTC.

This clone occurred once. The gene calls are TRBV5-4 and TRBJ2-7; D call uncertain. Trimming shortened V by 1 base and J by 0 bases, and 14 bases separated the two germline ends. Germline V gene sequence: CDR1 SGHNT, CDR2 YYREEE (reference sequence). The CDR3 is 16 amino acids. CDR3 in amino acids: CASSLILRATSYEQYF. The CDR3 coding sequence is TGTGCCAGCAGCTTGATACTCCGTGCAACCTCCTACGAGCAGTACTTC.

Here the CDR3 reads CASSQVVAGLGDNEQFF. The CDR3 DNA reads TGCGCCAGCAGCCAAGTAGTAGCGGGACTGGGGGACAATGAGCAGTTCTTC. This chain connects TRBV4-3 to TRBJ2-1, with 8 bases that match TRBD2. Germline CDR1 and CDR2: LGHNA and YSLEER. The CDR3 sequence is 17 residues long. V trimming: 1 base; J trimming: 5 bases; junction bases outside the gene matches: 10.